This T cell receptor (beta chain) is drawn from a study of vaccination effects on CD4 cells after COVID-19. Whole-study context: A few million PBMC per well received around 9.3 IU/ml IL-2 and 8 to 10 ug/ml peptides in culture. General study findings and limits: The study dataset contains few convalescent patients and includes no early post-infection timepoints. Clones arising from infection and from vaccination showed marked clonal contraction late after vaccination.

Trimming removed 7 bases from V and 11 bases from J; junction bases left unmatched: 4. Germline-derived CDR1 and CDR2 are MNHGY and SAAAGT. This CDR3 has 11 residues. Having been cultured for around ten days, the cells underwent CD4+ T cell isolation. According to PCR results, the person was infected with SARS-CoV-2 between March and December 2020. All participants had two doses of either the BNT162b2 or mRNA-1273 vaccine. On both days 3 and 7, half of the culture medium was replaced with IL-2 medium. Repertoires were generated with immunoSEQ multiplex PCR, while TCRdb's copy carries only in-frame clones and drops some. The data show 35,000 to 55,000 clones, more than 65% seen once. As concerns this clone: Its antigen is as yet unknown.

The material sequenced was CD4+ T cells from PBMCs cultured without peptide, taken after COVID-19 vaccination. This chain connects TRBV6-8 to TRBJ2-1; 8 positions match TRBD2. This receptor was identified in a human donor who had a prior SARS-CoV-2 infection. The CDR3, as DNA: TGTGCCAGCAACGGACTAGCAAAGCAGTTCTTC. Translated: CASNGLAKQFF.